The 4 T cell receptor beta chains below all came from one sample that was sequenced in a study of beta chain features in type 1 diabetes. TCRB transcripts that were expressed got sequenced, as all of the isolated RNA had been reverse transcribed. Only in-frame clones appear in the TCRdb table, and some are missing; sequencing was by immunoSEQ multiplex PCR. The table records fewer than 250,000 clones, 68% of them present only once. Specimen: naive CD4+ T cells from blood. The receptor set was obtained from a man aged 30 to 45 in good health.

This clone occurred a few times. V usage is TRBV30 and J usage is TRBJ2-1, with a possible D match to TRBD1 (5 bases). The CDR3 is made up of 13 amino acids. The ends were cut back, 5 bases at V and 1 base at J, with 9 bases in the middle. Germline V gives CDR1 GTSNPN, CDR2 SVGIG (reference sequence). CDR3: CAWRQNSYNEQFF. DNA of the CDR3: TGTGCCTGGCGACAGAATTCCTACAATGAGCAGTTCTTC.

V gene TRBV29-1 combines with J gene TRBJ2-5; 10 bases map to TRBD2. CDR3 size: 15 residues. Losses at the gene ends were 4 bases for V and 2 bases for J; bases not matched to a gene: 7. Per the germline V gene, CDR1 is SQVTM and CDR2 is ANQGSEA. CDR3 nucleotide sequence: TGCAGCGTTGTCCGGACTAGCGGAATACAAGAGACCCAGTACTTC. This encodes CSVVRTSGIQETQYF.

This chain's CDR3 is CASSPKTSTGPIYGYTF. CDR3 bases: TGTGCCAGCAGTCCTAAAACCTCGACAGGTCCGATTTATGGCTACACCTTC. The rearrangement uses TRBV7-2 and TRBJ1-2; possible D gene TRBD1, 6 bases. CDR1 is SGHTA, CDR2 FQGNSA, per germline. CDR3 size: 17 residues. V was trimmed by 6 bases and J by 5 bases, leaving 25 bases between them.

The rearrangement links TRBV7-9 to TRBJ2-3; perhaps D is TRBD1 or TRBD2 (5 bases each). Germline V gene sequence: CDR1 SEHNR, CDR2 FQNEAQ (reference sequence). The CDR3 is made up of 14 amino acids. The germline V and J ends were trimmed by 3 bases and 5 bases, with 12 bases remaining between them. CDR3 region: CASSLWDRQDTQYF. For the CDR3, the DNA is TGTGCCAGCAGCTTGTGGGACCGACAAGATACGCAGTATTTT.